Below are 7 T cell receptor beta chains sequenced from a single sample in a study of T cell responses to AZD1222 COVID-19 vaccine. Sequenced by immunoSEQ multiplex PCR; TCRdb stores in-frame clones only, minus some. The sample yields roughly 130,000 clones, 70% to 90% seen once. The sample consisted of peripheral blood, taken on day 0 of AZD1222 vaccination. These receptors were taken from an adult in good health.

This clone has just one count. The chain has TRBV6-2 or TRBV6-3 and TRBJ2-7; 11 bases are shared with TRBD1. This CDR3 region has 14 residues. Germline CDR1 and CDR2: MNHEY and SVGEGT. Trimming at V came to 5 bases and at J to 2 bases, leaving 2 bases not matched to a gene. CDR3 sequence: CASSRTGGPYEQYF. The CDR3 DNA is TGTGCCAGCAGTAGGACAGGGGGCCCCTACGAGCAGTACTTC.

The chain carries TRBV9 and TRBJ2-3; possibly TRBD2 for D (7 bases). The CDR3 has 18 residues. Germline assignment: CDR1 SGDLS and CDR2 YYNGEE. The germline V and J ends were trimmed by 0 bases and 0 bases, with 17 bases remaining between them. The CDR3 protein is CASSVAWMGGASTDTQYF. The CDR3 bases are TGTGCCAGCAGCGTAGCCTGGATGGGGGGGGCCAGCACAGATACGCAGTATTTT.

CDR3 coding DNA: TGTGCCAGCAGCCGAGGGACTAGCGCTGACACCGGGGAGCTGTTTTTT. It specifies CASSRGTSADTGELFF. The chain couples TRBV6-6 to TRBJ2-2; 10 nucleotides match TRBD2. The CDR3 is 16 amino acids. CDR1 and CDR2 (germline): MNHNY, SVGAGI (reference sequence). Trimming cost V 6 bases and J 3 bases; bases outside gene matches: 7.

V gene TRBV2 combines with J gene TRBJ1-5; D unclear. Germline V gene lookup returns CDR1 SNHLY and CDR2 FYNNEI. This CDR3 contains 12 residues. Trimming removed 8 bases from V and 10 bases from J, with 15 bases in between. CDR3 coding DNA: TGTGCCAGCGCGAGGTTACCCCCTCCCCAGCATTTT. It is translated as CASARLPPPQHF. The variable domain in full, with the rest retrieved from reference TRBV2 and TRBJ1-5, is EPEVTQTPSHQVTQMGQEVILRCVPISNHLYFYWYRQILGQKVEFLVSFYNNEISEKSEIFDDQFSVERPDGSNFTLKIRSTKLEDSAMYFCASARLPPPQHFGDGTRLSIL.

This clone was seen more than once but under ten times. V gene TRBV4-1 combines with J gene TRBJ2-7, with TRBD2 matching over 14 bases. Germline CDR1 and CDR2: MGHRA and YSYEKL. V trimming: 4 bases; J trimming: 5 bases; junction bases outside the gene matches: 4. This CDR3 contains 15 residues. CDR3 DNA: TGCGCCAGCAGCCCAAGGACTAGCGGGAGGAACGAGCAGTACTTC. It yields the protein CASSPRTSGRNEQYF.

The chain recombines TRBV5-1 with TRBJ2-7; 7 bases match TRBD1. CDR3 length: 14 residues. With V trimmed by 4 bases and J by 7 bases, 11 bases remained unmatched. The V gene's germline CDR1 is SGHRS and CDR2 YFSETQ. The CDR3 spells CASSPDRRKAEQYF. The CDR3 DNA reads TGCGCCAGCAGCCCGGACAGGCGGAAGGCTGAGCAGTACTTC. Together with reference TRBV5-1 and TRBJ2-7, the CDR3 gives the full variable domain: KAGVTQTPRYLIKTRGQQVTLSCSPISGHRSVSWYQQTPGQGLQFLFEYFSETQRNKGNFPGRFSGRQFSNSRSEMNVSTLELGDSALYLCASSPDRRKAEQYFGPGTRLTVT.

The chain uses TRBV5-6 and TRBJ2-1; 15 nucleotides align to TRBD2. Per the germline V gene, CDR1 is SGHDT and CDR2 is YYEEEE. This CDR3 contains 17 residues. With V trimmed by 4 bases and J by 11 bases, 13 bases remained unmatched. The CDR3 DNA is TGTGCCAGCAGCAGACCCGGACTAGCGGGGGGGAGGGTGAAGCAGTTCTTC. It encodes CASSRPGLAGGRVKQFF.